This is a list of T cell receptor beta chains from one sample in a study of CD8 T cells in ankylosing spondylitis. MiXCR, run by TCRdb on the 5' RACE reads, gives a single entry per CDR3 protein. The sample yields around 770,000 distinct CDR3 sequences, around 20% seen once. The source material was blood, either unsorted or a sorted T cell fraction (not recorded which). The receptors were sampled from a male donor with ankylosing spondylitis. Both conserved end residues are part of each CDR3. D genes are given only for firm matches. Clone size appears in some rows only: once, few, many, or a class for an expanded clone.

abundance	v_gene	d_gene	j_gene	CDR3aa	CDR3nt
once	TRBV5-1	TRBD1	TRBJ2-7	CASSLDRWGEQYF	TGCGCCAGCAGCCTGGACAGGTGGGGCGAGCAGTACTTC
once	TRBV12-5	.	TRBJ2-3	CASGPGTFTDTQYF	TGTGCTAGTGGACCCGGGACCTTCACAGATACGCAGTATTTT
few	TRBV11-2	TRBD1	TRBJ1-1	CASSIWTGTGTEAFF	TGTGCCAGCAGCATCTGGACAGGGACGGGTACTGAAGCTTTCTTT
many	TRBV5-6	.	TRBJ1-1	CASSPVGNTEAFF	TGTGCCAGCAGCCCGGTCGGGAACACTGAAGCTTTCTTT
many	TRBV24-1	TRBD1	TRBJ2-1	CATSAGQGLHEQFF	TGTGCCACCAGTGCGGGACAGGGTCTCCATGAGCAGTTCTTC
few	TRBV5-1	.	TRBJ2-3	CASSLRGAGWTDTQYF	TGCGCCAGCAGCTTGAGGGGAGCAGGCTGGACAGATACGCAGTATTTT
.	TRBV4-1	TRBD1	TRBJ1-6	CASSQGQGDNSPLHF	TGCGCCAGCAGCCAGGGACAGGGAGATAATTCACCCCTCCACTTT
few	TRBV5-6	.	TRBJ2-7	CASSLVGVGEQYF	TGTGCCAGCAGCTTGGTTGGGGTTGGCGAGCAGTACTTC
few	TRBV29-1	.	TRBJ2-5	CSAYGETQYF	TGCAGCGCATACGGAGAGACCCAGTACTTC
.	TRBV10-3	.	TRBJ2-7	CAISESTKDEQYF	TGTGCCATCAGTGAGTCGACAAAAGACGAGCAGTACTTC
few	TRBV5-1	.	TRBJ2-7	CASSLWWEPPNYEQYF	TGCGCCAGCAGCTTGTGGTGGGAACCCCCCAACTACGAGCAGTACTTC
few	TRBV12-3/TRBV12-4	TRBD1	TRBJ2-7	CASSLKGQGGSYAHEQYF	TGTGCCAGCAGTCTAAAGGGACAGGGGGGCTCCTATGCCCACGAGCAGTACTTC
many	TRBV12-3/TRBV12-4	.	TRBJ1-1	CASSFGGGVGAFF	TGTGCCAGCAGTTTCGGGGGAGGGGTAGGAGCTTTCTTT
.	TRBV4-1	.	TRBJ1-3	CASSPDSPSGNTIYF	TGCGCCAGCAGCCCGGACTCCCCCTCTGGAAACACCATATATTTT
.	TRBV11-2	.	TRBJ2-5	CASSLGTALRIQETQYF	TGTGCCAGCAGCTTGGGGACGGCTTTAAGAATACAAGAGACCCAGTACTTC
few	TRBV20-1	TRBD2	TRBJ2-5	CSATGLAGKETQYF	TGCAGTGCCACGGGGCTAGCGGGGAAAGAGACCCAGTACTTC
few	TRBV4-2	.	TRBJ2-7	CASSLRLGFYEQYF	TGTGCCAGCAGCCTTCGACTGGGATTCTACGAGCAGTACTTC
few	TRBV20-1	.	TRBJ2-1	CSARDYGVGSGYEQFF	TGCAGTGCTAGAGATTACGGGGTAGGGAGCGGTTATGAGCAGTTCTTC
.	TRBV4-3	.	TRBJ1-2	CASSQASAGYGYTF	TGCGCCAGCAGCCAAGCGTCTGCAGGCTATGGCTACACCTTC
.	TRBV7-3	.	TRBJ2-1	CASSLMFRVGEQFF	TGTGCCAGCAGCTTAATGTTTCGGGTAGGTGAGCAGTTCTTC
few	TRBV5-1	.	TRBJ1-5	CASSLEGLAEPQHF	TGCGCCAGCAGCTTGGAGGGACTGGCGGAACCCCAGCATTTT
.	TRBV5-1	.	TRBJ1-2	CASSLFPGANYGYTF	TGCGCCAGCAGCTTGTTCCCAGGGGCCAACTATGGCTACACCTTC
few	TRBV27	TRBD1	TRBJ1-1	CASSLGTGRRAFF	TGTGCCAGCAGTTTAGGGACAGGGAGGAGGGCTTTCTTT